This T cell receptor (beta chain) was recorded in a study of cytomegalovirus exposure and HLA in healthy donors. The PCR used 60 Vbeta and 13 Jbeta primers. Sequenced by immunoSEQ multiplex PCR; TCRdb stores in-frame clones only, minus some. In the table there are some 130,000 clones, less than 80% of which are singletons. The CDR3 loop spans 13 amino acids. Germline-derived CDR1 and CDR2 are SGHTA and FQGTGA. V was pared by 5 bases and J by 6 bases, with 5 bases of the junction left unmatched. The sequencing sample was made of PBMCs. The source of this sequence is a middle-aged man in good health and CMV-seropositive. The V gene is TRBV7-3, the J gene TRBJ2-7, with 9 bases fitting TRBD1. The CDR3: CASSRDRVREQYF. In nucleotides, the CDR3 is TGTGCCAGCAGCCGGGACAGGGTCCGCGAGCAGTACTTC.